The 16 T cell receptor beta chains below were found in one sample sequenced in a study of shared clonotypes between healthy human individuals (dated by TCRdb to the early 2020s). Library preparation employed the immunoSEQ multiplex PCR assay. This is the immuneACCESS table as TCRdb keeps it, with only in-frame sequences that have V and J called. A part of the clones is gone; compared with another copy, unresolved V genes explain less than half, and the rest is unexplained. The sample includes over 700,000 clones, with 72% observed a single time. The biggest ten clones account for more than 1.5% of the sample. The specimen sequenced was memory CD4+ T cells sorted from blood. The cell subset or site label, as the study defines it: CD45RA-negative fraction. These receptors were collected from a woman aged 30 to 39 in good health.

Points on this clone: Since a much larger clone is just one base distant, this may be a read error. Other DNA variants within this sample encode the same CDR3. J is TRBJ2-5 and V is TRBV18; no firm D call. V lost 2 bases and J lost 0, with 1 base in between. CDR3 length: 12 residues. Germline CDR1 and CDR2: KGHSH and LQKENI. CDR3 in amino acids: CASSPNQETQYF. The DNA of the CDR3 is TGTGCCAGCTCACCAAACCAAGAGACCCAGTACTTC.

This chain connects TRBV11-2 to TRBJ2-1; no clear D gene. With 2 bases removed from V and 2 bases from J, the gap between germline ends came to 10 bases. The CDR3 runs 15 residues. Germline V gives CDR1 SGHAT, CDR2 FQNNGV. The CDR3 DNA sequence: TGTGCCAGCAGCTTACGAGAGCTCCCCTACAATGAGCAGTTCTTC. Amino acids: CASSLRELPYNEQFF.

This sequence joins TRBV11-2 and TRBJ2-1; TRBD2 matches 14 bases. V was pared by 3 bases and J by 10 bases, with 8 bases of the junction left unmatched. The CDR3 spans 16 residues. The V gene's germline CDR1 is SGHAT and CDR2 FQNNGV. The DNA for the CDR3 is TGTGCCAGCAGCTTGATGAGGGGACTAGCGGGAGTCGAGCAGTTCTTC. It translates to CASSLMRGLAGVEQFF.

The CDR3 protein is CASSGRTAASGEQYF. Written as DNA, the CDR3 is TGTGCCAGTAGTGGACGGACAGCAGCTTCTGGCGAGCAGTACTTC. The rearrangement uses TRBV19 and TRBJ2-7; tentative D call: TRBD1 (6 bases). The CDR3 is 15 amino acids. In germline, CDR1 is LNHDA, CDR2 SQIVND (reference sequence). Trimming took off 5 bases at V and 6 bases at J, with 20 bases between the two ends.

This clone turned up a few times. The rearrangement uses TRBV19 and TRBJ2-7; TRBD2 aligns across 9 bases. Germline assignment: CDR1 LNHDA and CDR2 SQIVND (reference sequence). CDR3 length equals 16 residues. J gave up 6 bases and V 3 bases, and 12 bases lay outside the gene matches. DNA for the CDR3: TGTGCCAGTAGTATCCAAACCGGCGGGAGGGCCATCGAGCAGTACTTC. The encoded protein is CASSIQTGGRAIEQYF.

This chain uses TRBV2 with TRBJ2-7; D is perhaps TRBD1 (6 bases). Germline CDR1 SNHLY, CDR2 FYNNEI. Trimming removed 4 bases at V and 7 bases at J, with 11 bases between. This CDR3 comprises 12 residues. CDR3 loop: CASSGTVGEQYF. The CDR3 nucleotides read TGTGCCAGCAGTGGGACAGTGGGAGAGCAGTACTTC.

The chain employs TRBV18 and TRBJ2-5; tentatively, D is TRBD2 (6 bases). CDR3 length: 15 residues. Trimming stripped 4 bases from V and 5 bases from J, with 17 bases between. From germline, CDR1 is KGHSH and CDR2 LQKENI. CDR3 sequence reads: CASSRLKSGGETQYF. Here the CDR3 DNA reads TGTGCCAGCTCACGTTTAAAGAGCGGAGGGGAGACCCAGTACTTC.

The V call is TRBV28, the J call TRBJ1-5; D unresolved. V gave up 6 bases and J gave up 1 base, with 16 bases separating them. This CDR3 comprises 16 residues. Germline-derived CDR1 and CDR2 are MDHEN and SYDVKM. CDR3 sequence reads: CASRLDGGPSNQPQHF. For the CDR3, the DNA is TGTGCCAGCAGACTCGACGGTGGGCCAAGCAATCAGCCCCAGCATTTT. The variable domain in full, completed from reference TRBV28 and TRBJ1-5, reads DVKVTQSSRYLVKRTGEKVFLECVQDMDHENMFWYRQDPGLGLRLIYFSYDVKMKEKGDIPEGYSVSREKKERFSLILESASTNQTSMYLCASRLDGGPSNQPQHFGDGTRLSIL.

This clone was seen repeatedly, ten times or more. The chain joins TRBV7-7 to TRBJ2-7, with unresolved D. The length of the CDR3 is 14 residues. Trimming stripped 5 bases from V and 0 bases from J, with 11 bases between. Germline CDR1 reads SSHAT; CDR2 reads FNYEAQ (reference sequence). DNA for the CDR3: TGTGCCAGCAGCCCTACATCCAGCTCCTACGAGCAGTACTTC. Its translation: CASSPTSSSYEQYF.

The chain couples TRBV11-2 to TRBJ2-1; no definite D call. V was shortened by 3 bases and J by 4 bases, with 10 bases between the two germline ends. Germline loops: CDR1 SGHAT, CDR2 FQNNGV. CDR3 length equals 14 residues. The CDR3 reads CASSFPTGYNEQFF. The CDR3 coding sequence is TGTGCCAGCAGCTTCCCGACGGGTTACAATGAGCAGTTCTTC.

CDR3 sequence: CASTSGNYNEQFF. In nucleotides, the CDR3 is TGTGCCAGCACCAGCGGGAACTACAATGAGCAGTTCTTC. The chain carries TRBV2 and TRBJ2-1; 7 bases are shared with TRBD2. Germline CDR1 is SNHLY and CDR2 is FYNNEI. This CDR3 contains 13 residues. Trimming cost V 7 bases and J 3 bases; bases outside gene matches: 3.

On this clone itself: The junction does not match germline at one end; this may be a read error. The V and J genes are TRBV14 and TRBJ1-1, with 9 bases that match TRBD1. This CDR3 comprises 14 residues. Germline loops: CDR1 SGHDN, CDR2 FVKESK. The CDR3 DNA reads TGTGCGAGCAAACGGACAGGGGACAACACTGAAGCTTTCTTT. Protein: CASKRTGDNTEAFF.

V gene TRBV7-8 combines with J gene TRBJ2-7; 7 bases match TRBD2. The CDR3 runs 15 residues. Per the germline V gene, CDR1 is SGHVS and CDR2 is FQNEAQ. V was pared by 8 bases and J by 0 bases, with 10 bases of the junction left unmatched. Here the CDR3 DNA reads TGTGCCAGCTTCCGCACGGGGGGACCCTCCTACGAGCAGTACTTC. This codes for CASFRTGGPSYEQYF.

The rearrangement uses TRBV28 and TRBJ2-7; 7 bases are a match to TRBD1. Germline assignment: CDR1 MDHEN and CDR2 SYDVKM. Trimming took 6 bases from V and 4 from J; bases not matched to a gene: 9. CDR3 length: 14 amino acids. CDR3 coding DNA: TGTGCCAGCAGGCTAAACCGGGACAGTTACGAGCAGTACTTC. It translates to CASRLNRDSYEQYF.

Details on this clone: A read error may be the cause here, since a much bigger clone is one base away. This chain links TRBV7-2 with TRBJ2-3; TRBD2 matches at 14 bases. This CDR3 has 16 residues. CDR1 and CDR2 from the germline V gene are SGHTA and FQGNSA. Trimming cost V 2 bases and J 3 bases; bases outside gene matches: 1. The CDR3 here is CASSLRLAGGTDTQYF. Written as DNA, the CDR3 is TGTGCCAGCAGCTTACGACTAGCGGGAGGGACAGATACGCAGTATTTT.

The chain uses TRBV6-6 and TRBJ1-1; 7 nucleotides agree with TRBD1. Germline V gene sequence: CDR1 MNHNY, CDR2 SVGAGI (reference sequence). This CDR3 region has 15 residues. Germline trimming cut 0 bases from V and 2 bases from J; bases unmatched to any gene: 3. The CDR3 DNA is TGTGCCAGCAGTTACTCTCGGGACAGCAACACTGAAGCTTTCTTT. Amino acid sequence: CASSYSRDSNTEAFF.